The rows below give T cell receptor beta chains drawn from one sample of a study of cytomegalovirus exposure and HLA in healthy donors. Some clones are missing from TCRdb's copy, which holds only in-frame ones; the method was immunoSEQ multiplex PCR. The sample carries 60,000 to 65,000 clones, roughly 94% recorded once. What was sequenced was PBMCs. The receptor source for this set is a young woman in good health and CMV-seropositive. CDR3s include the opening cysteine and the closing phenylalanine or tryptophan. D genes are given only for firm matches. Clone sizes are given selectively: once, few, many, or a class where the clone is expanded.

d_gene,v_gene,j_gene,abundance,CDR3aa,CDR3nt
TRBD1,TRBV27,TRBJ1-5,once,CASSGPGQGNQPQHF,TGTGCCAGCAGTGGACCGGGACAGGGCAATCAGCCCCAGCATTTT
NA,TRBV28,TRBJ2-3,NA,CATQTDTDTQYF,TGTGCCACCCAGACTGACACAGATACGCAGTATTTT
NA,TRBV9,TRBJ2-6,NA,CASTKRGTGANVLTF,TGTGCCAGCACCAAACGGGGGACTGGGGCCAACGTCCTGACTTTC
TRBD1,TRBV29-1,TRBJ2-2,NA,CSAYSTGLTGELFF,TGCAGCGCTTATTCGACAGGGCTCACCGGGGAGCTGTTTTTT
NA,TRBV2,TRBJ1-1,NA,CASGRGRNTEAFF,TGTGCCAGCGGGAGGGGTCGGAACACTGAAGCTTTCTTT
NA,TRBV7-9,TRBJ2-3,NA,CASSPRVGWTQYF,TGTGCCAGCAGCCCCAGGGTAGGGTGGACGCAGTATTTT
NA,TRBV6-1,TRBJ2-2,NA,CASITADRTGELFF,TGTGCCAGCATTACGGCCGACAGGACCGGGGAGCTGTTTTTT
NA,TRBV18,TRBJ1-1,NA,CASSLPRGEAFF,TGTGCCAGCTCACTCCCTAGGGGGGAAGCTTTCTTT
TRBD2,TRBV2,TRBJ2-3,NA,CASSEARGGTDTQYF,TGTGCCAGCAGTGAAGCGCGGGGAGGGACAGATACGCAGTATTTT
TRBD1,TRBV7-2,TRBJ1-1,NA,CASSLLQGVGDTEAFF,TGTGCCAGCAGCCTCTTACAGGGGGTGGGAGACACTGAAGCTTTCTTT
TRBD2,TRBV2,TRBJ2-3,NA,CASRKIAGDADTQYF,TGTGCCAGCAGGAAGATAGCGGGGGATGCAGATACGCAGTATTTT
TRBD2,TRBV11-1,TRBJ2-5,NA,CASSRQREGETQYF,TGTGCCAGCAGCCGGCAGCGGGAGGGAGAGACCCAGTACTTC
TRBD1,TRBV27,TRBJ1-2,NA,CASSSSQGDGYTF,TGTGCCAGCAGTTCTTCACAGGGGGATGGCTACACCTTC
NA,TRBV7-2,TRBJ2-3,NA,CASSLVLSDTQYF,TGTGCCAGCAGCTTAGTTCTGTCAGATACGCAGTATTTT
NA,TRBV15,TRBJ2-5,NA,CATSTRQFGLAYQETQYF,TGTGCCACCAGCACCCGACAGTTCGGCCTGGCGTACCAAGAGACCCAGTACTTC
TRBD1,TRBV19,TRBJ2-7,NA,CASSWGQGVNEQYF,TGTGCCAGTAGCTGGGGGCAGGGGGTGAACGAGCAGTACTTC
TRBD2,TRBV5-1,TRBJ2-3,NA,CASSPGLAGGPGDTQYF,TGCGCCAGCAGCCCGGGACTAGCGGGAGGGCCGGGAGATACGCAGTATTTT
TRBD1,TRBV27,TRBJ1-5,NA,CASSLGGQGARSNQPQHF,TGTGCCAGCAGTTTAGGGGGCCAGGGGGCGCGGAGCAATCAGCCCCAGCATTTT
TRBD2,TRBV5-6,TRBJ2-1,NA,CASSLERGASNEQFF,TGTGCCAGCAGCTTGGAGCGGGGGGCGTCCAATGAGCAGTTCTTC
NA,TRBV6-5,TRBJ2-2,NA,CASRRVAGELFF,TGTGCCAGCAGACGGGTCGCCGGGGAGCTGTTTTTT
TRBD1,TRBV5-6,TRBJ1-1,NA,CASSFWPGGEAFF,TGTGCCAGCAGCTTCTGGCCAGGGGGTGAAGCTTTCTTT
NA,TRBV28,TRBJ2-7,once,CASRPGIRYEQYF,TGTGCCAGCAGGCCGGGGATCCGGTACGAGCAGTACTTC
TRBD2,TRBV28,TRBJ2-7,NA,CASTPSGSSYEQYF,TGTGCCAGCACCCCTAGCGGGAGCTCCTACGAGCAGTACTTC
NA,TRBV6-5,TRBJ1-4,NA,CASSYSGGLGEKLFF,TGTGCCAGCAGTTACTCGGGGGGGCTCGGTGAAAAACTGTTTTTT
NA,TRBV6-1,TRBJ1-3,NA,CASVSDRGTIYF,TGTGCCAGCGTCAGCGATCGTGGCACCATATATTTT
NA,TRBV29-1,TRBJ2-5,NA,CSVEKHRGETQYF,TGCAGCGTTGAAAAACACCGGGGGGAGACCCAGTACTTC
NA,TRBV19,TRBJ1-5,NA,CASSMGAKPQHF,TGTGCCAGTAGTATGGGGGCCAAGCCCCAGCATTTT
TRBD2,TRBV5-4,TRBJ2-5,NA,CASSLGTSGARGETQYF,TGTGCCAGCAGCTTGGGGACTAGCGGAGCCCGGGGAGAGACCCAGTACTTC
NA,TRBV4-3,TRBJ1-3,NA,CASSRSDSGGTIYF,TGCGCCAGCAGCCGGTCTGACAGCGGGGGCACCATATATTTT
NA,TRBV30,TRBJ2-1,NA,CAWSKGSPSNEQFF,TGTGCCTGGAGCAAGGGGTCACCCTCTAATGAGCAGTTCTTC
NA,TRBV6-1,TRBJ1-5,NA,CASSETQGSNQPQHF,TGTGCCAGCAGTGAAACACAGGGTAGCAATCAGCCCCAGCATTTT
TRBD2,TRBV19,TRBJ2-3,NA,CASSMGGGDTQYF,TGTGCCAGTAGTATGGGGGGGGGAGATACGCAGTATTTT
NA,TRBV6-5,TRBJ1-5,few,CASARSPRQPQHF,TGTGCCAGCGCGCGGAGCCCAAGGCAGCCCCAGCATTTT
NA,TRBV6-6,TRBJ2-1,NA,CASTQSQGTYNEQFF,TGTGCCAGCACCCAAAGTCAGGGTACCTACAATGAGCAGTTCTTC
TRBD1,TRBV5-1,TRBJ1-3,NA,CASSGNRGVSGNTIYF,TGCGCCAGCAGCGGGAACAGGGGCGTAAGTGGAAACACCATATATTTT
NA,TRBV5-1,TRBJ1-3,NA,CASSPGEGGNTIYF,TGCGCCAGCAGCCCAGGGGAAGGCGGAAACACCATATATTTT
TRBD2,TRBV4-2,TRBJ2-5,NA,CASSPPESGGAETQYF,TGTGCCAGCAGCCCCCCAGAAAGCGGGGGGGCGGAGACCCAGTACTTC
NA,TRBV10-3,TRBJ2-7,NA,CAISGNGQVVYEQYF,TGTGCCATCAGTGGTAATGGGCAGGTCGTCTACGAGCAGTACTTC
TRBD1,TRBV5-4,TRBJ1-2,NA,CASSGGDRYLYGYTF,TGTGCCAGCAGCGGAGGGGACAGGTACCTCTATGGCTACACCTTC
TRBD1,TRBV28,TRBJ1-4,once,CASSFLQGAPNEKLFF,TGTGCCAGCAGTTTTTTACAGGGGGCCCCTAATGAAAAACTGTTTTTT
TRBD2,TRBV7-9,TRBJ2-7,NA,CASSSEGIGIAGQTYEQYF,TGTGCCAGCAGCTCCGAAGGGATTGGGATAGCGGGGCAGACCTACGAGCAGTACTTC
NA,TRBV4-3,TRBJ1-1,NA,CASSQGGNTEAFF,TGCGCCAGCAGCCAAGGCGGGAACACTGAAGCTTTCTTT
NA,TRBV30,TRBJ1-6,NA,CACDRLGSPLHF,TGTGCCTGTGACAGGCTTGGATCACCCCTCCACTTT
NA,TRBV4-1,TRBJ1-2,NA,CASSQVAGEHYGYTF,TGCGCCAGCAGCCAAGTCGCAGGGGAGCACTATGGCTACACCTTC
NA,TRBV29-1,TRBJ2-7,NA,CSVVDRAYEQYF,TGCAGCGTTGTGGACAGAGCATACGAGCAGTACTTC
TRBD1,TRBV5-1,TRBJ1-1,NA,CASSLAGQGGTEAFF,TGCGCCAGCAGCTTGGCCGGACAGGGGGGGACTGAAGCTTTCTTT
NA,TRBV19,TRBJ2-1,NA,CASSGTYAGPGPYNEQFF,TGTGCCAGTAGCGGGACATACGCAGGTCCGGGCCCCTACAATGAGCAGTTCTTC
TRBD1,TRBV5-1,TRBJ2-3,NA,CASSIPTQGAGDTQYF,TGCGCCAGCTCAATTCCTACACAGGGGGCAGGAGATACGCAGTATTTT
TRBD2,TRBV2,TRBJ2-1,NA,CASTETSGVPNEQFF,TGTGCCAGCACTGAGACTAGCGGGGTACCCAATGAGCAGTTCTTC
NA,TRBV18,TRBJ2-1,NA,CASSPLPAQGYNEQFF,TGTGCCAGCTCACCATTGCCGGCGCAGGGTTACAATGAGCAGTTCTTC
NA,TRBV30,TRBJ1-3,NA,CAWRGRGAGNTIYF,TGTGCCTGGAGAGGGAGGGGGGCTGGAAACACCATATATTTT
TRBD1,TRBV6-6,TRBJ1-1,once,CASSVPGQRAFF,TGTGCCAGCAGTGTACCGGGACAGAGAGCTTTCTTT
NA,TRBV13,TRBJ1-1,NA,CASSAHRVNTEAFF,TGTGCCAGCAGCGCCCACAGGGTCAACACTGAAGCTTTCTTT
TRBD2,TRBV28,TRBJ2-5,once,CASREAGFPTETQYF,TGTGCCAGCAGGGAAGCGGGGTTCCCAACGGAGACCCAGTACTTC